This T cell receptor (beta chain) was identified during a study of T cell changes during pregnancy in multiple sclerosis. Sequencing was performed with immunoSEQ multiplex PCR; in TCRdb, only in-frame clones are kept and a portion is missing. The top ten clones hold approximately 1.2% of a sample with 90,000 to 120,000 clones, around 90% of them seen once. Per germline, CDR1 MNHNS and CDR2 SASEGT. Trimming removed 8 bases from V and 4 bases from J, with 10 bases in between. The CDR3 is made up of 12 amino acids. The V and J genes are TRBV6-1 and TRBJ2-3; no reliable D call. The sample consisted of peripheral blood, taken in the second trimester of pregnancy. This sequence originates from a female donor with multiple sclerosis, enrolled in a pregnancy study. This chain's CDR3 is CASGQLADTQYF. The CDR3 bases are TGTGCCAGCGGGCAGTTGGCAGATACGCAGTATTTT.